This TCR beta chain was observed in a study of graft-versus-host responses after intestinal transplantation. In the study overall: All recipients were given anti-thymocyte globulin induction, and tacrolimus and steroids were then administered for around three years. Findings and caveats of the study: Some patients had graft-donor T cell macrochimerism, and their allografts showed high graft-versus-host to host-versus-graft clonal ratios.

This CDR3 comprises 16 residues. Germline V gene data show CDR1 as MNHNS and CDR2 as SASEGT. Trimming took off 2 bases at V and 6 bases at J, with 16 bases between the two ends. On this clone itself: Its antigen remains unknown.

Assay used: immunoSEQ multiplex PCR; TCRdb lists only in-frame clones, some missing. This table has fewer than 120,000 clones, 80% to 95% appearing once. J is TRBJ1-4 and V is TRBV6-1; D is uncertain. The clonotype was recovered from a human donor who received an intestinal transplant. Sequences were derived from unstimulated CD8+ T cells sorted from spleen or lymph node cells, sampled before intestinal transplant. DNA for the CDR3: TGTGCCAGCAGTGAAAGGGTCATCGGAACCCATGAAAAACTGTTTTTT. Protein: CASSERVIGTHEKLFF.